Below are 3 T cell receptor beta chains sequenced from a single sample in a study of Ad26.COV2.S vaccination and SARS-CoV-2 variants. Stated treatment: 15 to 20 received Ad26.COV2.S at low or high dose, single or two shots; 5 received placebo; per-sample allocation not given. Each sample was drawn 63 days after the first injection (of vaccine or placebo). TCRdb's copy holds only in-frame clones and misses some; the assay was immunoSEQ multiplex PCR. Of about 680,000 clones in the sample, roughly nine tenths were seen once. Here the sequenced sample was peripheral blood, taken in a trial of Ad26.COV2.S vaccine versus placebo. These receptors all stem from a person between 18 and 65 years old who received the Ad26.COV2.S COVID-19 vaccine or a placebo.

The chain couples TRBV3-1 (or the pseudogene TRBV3-2) to TRBJ1-2; D gene unclear. Trimming removed 2 bases from V and 1 base from J, with 5 bases in between. The CDR3 contains 13 residues. The germline V gene encodes CDR1 LGHDT and CDR2 YNNKEL (reference sequence). CDR3 sequence: CASSQRDNYGYTF. The CDR3 nucleotides are TGTGCCAGCAGCCAAAGGGATAACTATGGCTACACCTTC.

The chain is built from TRBV6-6 and TRBJ2-5; 7 bases line up with TRBD2. The ends lost 8 bases at V and 4 bases at J; junction bases unmatched: 7. From germline, CDR1 is MNHNY and CDR2 SVGAGI (reference sequence). The CDR3 contains 13 residues. CDR3 region: CASSRWGGETQYF. As DNA, the CDR3 is TGTGCCAGCTCACGATGGGGGGGAGAGACCCAGTACTTC.

The rearrangement links TRBV12-3 or TRBV12-4 to TRBJ2-7; D might be TRBD1 (6 bases). This CDR3 has 13 amino acids. Trimming left V 3 bases short and J 4 bases short, with 10 bases between. CDR3 DNA sequence: TGTGCCAGCAGTTTCGGACAGACATACGAGCAGTACTTC. Translated, it gives CASSFGQTYEQYF.